These T cell receptor beta chains were read from a single sample in a study of CD8 T cells in Susac syndrome. TCRdb processed the immunoSEQ multiplex PCR reads anew with MiXCR; each CDR3 protein has one entry. The profile shows around 130,000 distinct CDR3 sequences, 90% to 95% of them singletons. Material for sequencing was CD4+ T cells from PBMCs. These receptors came from a human donor with multiple sclerosis. Each CDR3 is given with its conserved first and last residue.

CASRNDRGRGEKLFF TRBJ1-4 TRBV27
CASSHTPNRGRNEQFF TRBJ2-1 TRBV4-2
CASSIRWEGPRNEQYF TRBJ2-7 TRBV19
CASSVSGFDEQYF TRBJ2-7 TRBV7-9
CSARSTGGSTDTQYF TRBJ2-3 TRBV20-1
CASRNTGGDYGYTF TRBJ1-2 TRBV23-1
CASSLIDLDRETQYF TRBJ2-5 TRBV5-4
CASSLERAPGREQFF TRBJ2-1 TRBV5-1
CASSLGQGLEQFF TRBJ2-1 TRBV27
CASSSLLALRVPVETQYF TRBJ2-5 TRBV7-9
CASSPELAGGLRDEQYF TRBJ2-7 TRBV27
CAWSKSGQPQHF TRBJ1-5 TRBV30
CASSLEGRDSPLHF TRBJ1-6 TRBV7-2
CASSQFGGTTEAFF TRBJ1-1 TRBV3-1
CASSPLGTYEQYF TRBJ2-7 TRBV18
CSVEDPGVYF TRBJ2-7 TRBV29-1
CASSQDLRDYSRSYEQYF TRBJ2-7 TRBV4-1
CASSFTGTFTEAFF TRBJ1-1 TRBV3-1
CASSQSLGQGTEAFF TRBJ1-1 TRBV5-4
CAWSKGRGLGAFF TRBJ1-1 TRBV30
CSVAKLGGSYGYTF TRBJ1-2 TRBV29-1
CASSYDPGHYGYTF TRBJ1-2 TRBV6-5
CASSSDRAVTEAFF TRBJ1-1 TRBV6-2/TRBV6-3
CASSHLNTEAFF TRBJ1-1 TRBV7-2
CASSLEQGYEQYF TRBJ2-7 TRBV4-1
CASSHWAALGSDTQYF TRBJ2-3 TRBV3-1
CASSLQGEQYF TRBJ2-7 TRBV7-2